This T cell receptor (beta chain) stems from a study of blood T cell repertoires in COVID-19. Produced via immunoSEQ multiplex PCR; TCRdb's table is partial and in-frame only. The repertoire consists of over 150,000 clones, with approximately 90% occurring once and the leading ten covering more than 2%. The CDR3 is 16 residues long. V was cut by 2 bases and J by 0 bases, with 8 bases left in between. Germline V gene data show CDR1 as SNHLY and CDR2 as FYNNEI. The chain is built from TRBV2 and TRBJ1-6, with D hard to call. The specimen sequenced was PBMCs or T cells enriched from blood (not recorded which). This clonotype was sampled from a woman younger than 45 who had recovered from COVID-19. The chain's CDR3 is CASSEIVSSYNSPLHF. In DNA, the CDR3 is TGTGCCAGCAGTGAAATTGTGAGCTCCTATAATTCACCCCTCCACTTT.